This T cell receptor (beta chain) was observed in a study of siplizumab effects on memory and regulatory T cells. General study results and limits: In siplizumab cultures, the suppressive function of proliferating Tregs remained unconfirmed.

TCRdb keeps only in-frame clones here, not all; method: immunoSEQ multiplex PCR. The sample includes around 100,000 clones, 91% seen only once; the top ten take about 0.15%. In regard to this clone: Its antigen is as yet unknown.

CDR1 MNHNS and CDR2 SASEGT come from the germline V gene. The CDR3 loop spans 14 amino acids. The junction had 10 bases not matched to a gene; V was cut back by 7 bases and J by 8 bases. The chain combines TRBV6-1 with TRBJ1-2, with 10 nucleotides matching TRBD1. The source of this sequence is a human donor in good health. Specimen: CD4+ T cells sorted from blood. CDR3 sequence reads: CASNPGTGVRGYTF. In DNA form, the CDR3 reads TGTGCCAGCAACCCCGGGACAGGGGTAAGGGGCTACACCTTC.